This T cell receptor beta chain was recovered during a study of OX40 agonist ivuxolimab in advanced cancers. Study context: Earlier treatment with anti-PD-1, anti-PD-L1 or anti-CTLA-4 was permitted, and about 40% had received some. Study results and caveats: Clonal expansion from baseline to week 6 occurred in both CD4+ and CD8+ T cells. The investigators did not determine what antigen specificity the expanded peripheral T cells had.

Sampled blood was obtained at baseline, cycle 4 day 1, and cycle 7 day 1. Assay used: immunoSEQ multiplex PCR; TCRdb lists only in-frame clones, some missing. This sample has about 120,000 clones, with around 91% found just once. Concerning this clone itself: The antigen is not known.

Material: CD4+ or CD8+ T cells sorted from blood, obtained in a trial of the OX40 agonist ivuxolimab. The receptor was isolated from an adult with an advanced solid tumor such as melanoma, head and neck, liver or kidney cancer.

CDR3 DNA: TGTGCCAGCAGCACCGACAGGGGACGGGAAAAACTGTTTTTT. Translating it yields CASSTDRGREKLFF. The chain carries TRBV12-1 and TRBJ1-4; the DNA was not compared with TRBD1, the D call given in the table. TRBV12-1 is shown as a pseudogene. The CDR3 runs 14 residues.